This entry lists 14 T cell receptor beta chains sequenced from one sample in a study of cytomegalovirus exposure and HLA in healthy donors. PCR used 60 Vbeta primers and 13 Jbeta primers. Produced via immunoSEQ multiplex PCR; TCRdb's table is partial and in-frame only. The sample has around 140,000 clones. What was sequenced was PBMCs. These receptor sequences come from a man aged 18 to 30 in good health and CMV-seronegative.

The rearrangement links TRBV6-6 to TRBJ1-5, with no clear D. Deletions cut 8 bases from V and 6 bases from J, with 14 bases between. The CDR3 has 13 residues. From germline, CDR1 is MNHNY and CDR2 SVGAGI (reference sequence). CDR3 DNA: TGTGCCAGCGTAGCGGGAGGAGGTCAGCCCCAGCATTTT. It translates to CASVAGGGQPQHF.

This chain connects TRBV21-1 to TRBJ1-1; TRBD1, the table's D call, was not compared with the DNA. TRBV21-1 constitutes a pseudogene. CDR3 length equals 17 residues. The CDR3 coding sequence is TGTGCCAGCACCACAAAACCCCGGGACAGGGGGTCCACTGAAGCTTTCTTT. Encoded protein: CASTTKPRDRGSTEAFF.

This sequence joins TRBV5-4 and TRBJ2-7; TRBD1 matches at 9 bases. The CDR3 length is 15 residues. Trimming at V came to 4 bases and at J to 6 bases, leaving 11 bases not matched to a gene. Germline assignment: CDR1 SGHNT and CDR2 YYREEE (reference sequence). CDR3 DNA sequence: TGTGCCAGCAGCCCACCGGCGGGACAGGGAAGCGAGCAGTACTTC. This sequence encodes CASSPPAGQGSEQYF.

The V call is TRBV27, the J call TRBJ2-1; the match to TRBD1 covers 8 bases. The CDR3 spans 15 residues. Trimming cost V 6 bases and J 1 base; bases outside gene matches: 5. CDR1 MNHEY and CDR2 SMNVEV come from the germline V gene (reference sequence). CDR3 amino acids: CASSLQGASYNEQFF. CDR3 in DNA: TGTGCCAGCAGCCTTCAGGGGGCGTCCTACAATGAGCAGTTCTTC.

The rearrangement links TRBV19 to TRBJ1-1; possibly TRBD1 for D (5 bases). The CDR3 runs 14 residues. Trimming took off 5 bases at V and 1 base at J, with 11 bases between the two ends. Germline V CDR1 and CDR2: LNHDA, SQIVND (reference sequence). This CDR3 is CASSLTDRNTEAFF. CDR3 DNA: TGTGCCAGTAGTCTAACAGACAGGAACACTGAAGCTTTCTTT.

J is TRBJ2-2 and V is TRBV5-6; the D is unclear. This CDR3 is 16 amino acids long. V dropped 0 bases and J dropped 0 bases, with 9 bases sitting between them. Germline CDR1 reads SGHDT; CDR2 reads YYEEEE. The CDR3 region is CASSLGAASNTGELFF. The CDR3 region has the DNA TGTGCCAGCAGCTTGGGGGCAGCCTCGAACACCGGGGAGCTGTTTTTT. The full variable domain, rest sourced from reference TRBV5-6 and TRBJ2-2, is DAGVTQSPTHLIKTRGQQVTLRCSPKSGHDTVSWYQQALGQGPQFIFQYYEEEERQRGNFPDRFSGHQFPNYSSELNVNALLLGDSALYLCASSLGAASNTGELFFGEGSRLTVL.

V gene TRBV18 combines with J gene TRBJ2-3, with TRBD1 matching 7 bases. This CDR3 contains 15 residues. Germline V gene data show CDR1 as KGHSH and CDR2 as LQKENI. Unmatched junction bases numbered 3, after V lost 3 bases and J lost 0 bases. The CDR3 protein is CASSPSTGSTDTQYF. In DNA, the CDR3 is TGTGCCAGCTCACCGTCGACAGGGAGCACAGATACGCAGTATTTT.

The V gene is TRBV7-6, the J gene TRBJ2-3; perhaps TRBD2 as D (5 bases). Germline V CDR1 and CDR2: SGHVS, FNYEAQ. The CDR3 extends over 13 amino acids. V dropped 5 bases and J dropped 2 bases, with 8 bases sitting between them. In DNA, the CDR3 is TGTGCCAGCAGCGGGAGCTTCACAGATACGCAGTATTTT. Its translation: CASSGSFTDTQYF.

The rearrangement joins TRBV7-2 to TRBJ2-1; maybe TRBD2 (6 bases). This CDR3 has 14 residues. CDR1 and CDR2 (germline): SGHTA, FQGNSA. The V and J ends lost 0 bases and 8 bases respectively, with 11 bases between them. Here the CDR3 DNA reads TGTGCCAGCAGCTTAGCGGGCGGGGTGGATGAGCAGTTCTTC. Translating gives CASSLAGGVDEQFF.

The chain couples TRBV6-6 to TRBJ1-5; tentatively, D is TRBD1 (6 bases). The germline CDR1 and CDR2 sequences are MNHNY and SVGAGI (reference sequence). The CDR3 sequence is 15 residues long. Trimming cost V 6 bases and J 7 bases, with 19 bases left between them. The DNA of the CDR3 is TGTGCCAGCAGCAGTGGTGGGGGCGCGAGACAGCCCCAGCATTTT. Protein sequence: CASSSGGGARQPQHF.

The chain has TRBV6-4 and TRBJ1-6; D is unclear. The CDR3 contains 14 residues. From germline, CDR1 is MRHNA and CDR2 SNTAGT. Trimming took off 6 bases at V and 6 bases at J, with 12 bases between the two ends. This CDR3 is CASSPEAINSPLHF. Here the CDR3 DNA reads TGTGCCAGCAGCCCGGAGGCCATTAATTCACCCCTCCACTTT.

The chain couples TRBV13 to TRBJ2-5; 9 bases are a match to TRBD2. The tail of the sequence fits TRBJ2-7 better, so the J call may be wrong. This CDR3 comprises 15 residues. Germline values: CDR1 PRHDT, CDR2 FYEKMQ (reference sequence). The CDR3 reads CASSLQAGGKYEQYF. The DNA for the CDR3 is TGTGCCAGCAGCTTACAAGCGGGGGGCAAGTACGAGCAGTACTTC.

The chain links TRBV28 to TRBJ2-7; possible D gene TRBD1, 5 bases. Trimming left V 1 base short and J 6 bases short, with 22 bases between. Germline V gives CDR1 MDHEN, CDR2 SYDVKM. The CDR3 consists of 17 residues. CDR3: CASSLLTASNTHTEQYF. The CDR3, as DNA: TGTGCCAGCAGTTTATTGACAGCTTCCAACACTCACACCGAGCAGTACTTC.

The chain has TRBV28 and TRBJ2-7, with D possibly being TRBD2 (6 bases). Trimming stripped 2 bases from V and 7 bases from J, with 15 bases between. The CDR3 loop spans 14 amino acids. Germline CDR1 reads MDHEN; CDR2 reads SYDVKM. The chain's CDR3 is CASSLGGTPTEQYF. CDR3 nucleotide sequence: TGTGCCAGCAGTTTAGGCGGGACCCCGACAGAGCAGTACTTC.